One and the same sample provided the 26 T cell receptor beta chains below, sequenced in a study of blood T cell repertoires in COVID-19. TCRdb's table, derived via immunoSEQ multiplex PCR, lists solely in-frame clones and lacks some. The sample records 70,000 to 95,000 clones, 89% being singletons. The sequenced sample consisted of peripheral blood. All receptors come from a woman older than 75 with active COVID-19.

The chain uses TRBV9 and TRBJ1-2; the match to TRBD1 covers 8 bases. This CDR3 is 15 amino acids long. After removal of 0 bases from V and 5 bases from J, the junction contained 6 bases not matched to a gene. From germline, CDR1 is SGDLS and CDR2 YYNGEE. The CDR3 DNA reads TGTGCCAGCAGCGTAGACGCAGGGGGCGAGTATGGCTACACCTTC. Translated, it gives CASSVDAGGEYGYTF.

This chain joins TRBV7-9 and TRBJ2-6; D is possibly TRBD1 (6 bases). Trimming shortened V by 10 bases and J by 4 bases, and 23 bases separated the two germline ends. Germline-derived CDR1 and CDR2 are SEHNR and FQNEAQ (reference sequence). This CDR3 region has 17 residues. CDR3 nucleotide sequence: TGTGCCACCTACCCTGGGCAGGGGAAAGGGGGGGCCAACGTCCTGACTTTC. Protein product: CATYPGQGKGGANVLTF.

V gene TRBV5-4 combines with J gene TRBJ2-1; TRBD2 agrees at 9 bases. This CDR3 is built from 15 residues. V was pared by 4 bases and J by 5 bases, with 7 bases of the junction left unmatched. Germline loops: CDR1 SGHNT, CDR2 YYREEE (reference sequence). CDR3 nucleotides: TGTGCCAGCAGCCCGACTAGCGGTTTAAACAATGAGCAGTTCTTC. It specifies CASSPTSGLNNEQFF. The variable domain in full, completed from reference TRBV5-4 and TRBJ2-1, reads ETGVTQSPTHLIKTRGQQVTLRCSSQSGHNTVSWYQQALGQGPQFIFQYYREEENGRGNFPPRFSGLQFPNYSSELNVNALELDDSALYLCASSPTSGLNNEQFFGPGTRLTVL.

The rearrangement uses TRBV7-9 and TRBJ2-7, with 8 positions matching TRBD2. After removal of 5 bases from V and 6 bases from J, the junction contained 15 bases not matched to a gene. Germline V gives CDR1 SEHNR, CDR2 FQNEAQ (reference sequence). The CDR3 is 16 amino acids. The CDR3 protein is CASSLGRGGRTSEQYF. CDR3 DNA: TGTGCCAGCAGCCTCGGGAGGGGCGGGAGGACAAGCGAGCAGTACTTC.

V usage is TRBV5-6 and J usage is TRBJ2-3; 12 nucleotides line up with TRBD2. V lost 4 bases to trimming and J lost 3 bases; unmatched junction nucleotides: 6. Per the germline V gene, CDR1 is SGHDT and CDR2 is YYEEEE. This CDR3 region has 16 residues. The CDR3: CASSTLAGGSTDTQYF. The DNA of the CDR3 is TGTGCCAGCAGCACGCTAGCGGGAGGGAGTACAGATACGCAGTATTTT.

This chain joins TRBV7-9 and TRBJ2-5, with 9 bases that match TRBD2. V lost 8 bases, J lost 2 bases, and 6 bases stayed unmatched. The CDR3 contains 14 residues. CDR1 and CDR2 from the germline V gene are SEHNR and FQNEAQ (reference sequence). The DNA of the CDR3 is TGTGCCAGCCTTGCCCTAGCGGGACAAGAGACCCAGTACTTC. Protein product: CASLALAGQETQYF.

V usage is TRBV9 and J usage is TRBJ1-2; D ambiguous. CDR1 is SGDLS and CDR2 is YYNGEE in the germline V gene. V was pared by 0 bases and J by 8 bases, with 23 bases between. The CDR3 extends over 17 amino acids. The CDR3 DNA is TGTGCCAGCAGCGTAGGTTCTTCCCATACATGGCAGAAGGGCTACACCTTC. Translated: CASSVGSSHTWQKGYTF.

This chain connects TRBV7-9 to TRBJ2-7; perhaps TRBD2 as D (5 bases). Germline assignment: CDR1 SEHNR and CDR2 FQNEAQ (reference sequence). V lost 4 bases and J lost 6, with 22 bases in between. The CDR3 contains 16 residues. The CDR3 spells CASSSRVGGPGGEQYF. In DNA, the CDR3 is TGTGCCAGCAGCTCCCGGGTAGGAGGCCCCGGTGGCGAGCAGTACTTC.

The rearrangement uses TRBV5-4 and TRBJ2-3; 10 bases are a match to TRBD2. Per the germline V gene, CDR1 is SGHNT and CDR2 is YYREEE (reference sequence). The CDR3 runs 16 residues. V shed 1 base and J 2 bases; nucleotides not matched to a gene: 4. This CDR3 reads CASSLPLAGLTDTQYF. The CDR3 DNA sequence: TGTGCCAGCAGCTTGCCACTAGCGGGGCTCACAGATACGCAGTATTTT.

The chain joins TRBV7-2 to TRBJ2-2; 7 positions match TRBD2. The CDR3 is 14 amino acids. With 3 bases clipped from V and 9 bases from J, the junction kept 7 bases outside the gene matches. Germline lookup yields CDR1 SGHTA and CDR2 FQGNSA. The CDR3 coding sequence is TGTGCCAGCAGCTTTCTTGCGGGAGTAAGGGAGCTGTTTTTT. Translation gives CASSFLAGVRELFF.

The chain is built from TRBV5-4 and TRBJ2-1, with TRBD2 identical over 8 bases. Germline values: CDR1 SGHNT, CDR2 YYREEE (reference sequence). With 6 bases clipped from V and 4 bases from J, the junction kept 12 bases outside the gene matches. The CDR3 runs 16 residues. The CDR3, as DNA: TGTGCCAGCACCAACCCCGGGAGGGTTCAGTACAATGAGCAGTTCTTC. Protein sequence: CASTNPGRVQYNEQFF.

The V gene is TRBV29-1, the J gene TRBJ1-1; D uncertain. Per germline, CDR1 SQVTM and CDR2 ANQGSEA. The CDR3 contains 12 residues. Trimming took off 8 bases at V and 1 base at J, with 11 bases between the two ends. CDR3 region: CSYRNTNTEAFF. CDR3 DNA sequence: TGCAGCTACAGAAATACGAACACTGAAGCTTTCTTT.

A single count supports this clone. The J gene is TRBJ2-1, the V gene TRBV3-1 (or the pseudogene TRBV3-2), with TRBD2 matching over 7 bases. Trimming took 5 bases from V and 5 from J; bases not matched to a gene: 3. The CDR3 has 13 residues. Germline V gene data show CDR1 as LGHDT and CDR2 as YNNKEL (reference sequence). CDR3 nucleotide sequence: TGTGCCAGCAGCGATCTAGCGGACAATGAGCAGTTCTTC. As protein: CASSDLADNEQFF.

CDR3 in amino acids: CASSPQGFGEQFF. CDR3 DNA: TGTGCCAGCAGCCCACAGGGTTTCGGTGAGCAGTTCTTC. V is TRBV11-2 and J is TRBJ2-1; maybe TRBD1 (6 bases). CDR3 length equals 13 residues. V was shortened by 5 bases and J by 9 bases, with 14 bases between the two germline ends. Per the germline V gene, CDR1 is SGHAT and CDR2 is FQNNGV. The full variable domain, completed using reference TRBV11-2 and TRBJ2-1, is EAGVAQSPRYKIIEKRQSVAFWCNPISGHATLYWYQQILGQGPKLLIQFQNNGVVDDSQLPKDRFSAERLKGVDSTLKIQPAKLEDSAVYLCASSPQGFGEQFFGPGTRLTVL.

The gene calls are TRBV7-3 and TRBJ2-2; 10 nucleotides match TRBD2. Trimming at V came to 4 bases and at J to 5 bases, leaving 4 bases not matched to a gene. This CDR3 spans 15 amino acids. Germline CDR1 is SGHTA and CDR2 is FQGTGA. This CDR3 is CASSSRTSGTGELFF. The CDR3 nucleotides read TGTGCCAGCAGCTCGCGGACTAGCGGTACCGGGGAGCTGTTTTTT.

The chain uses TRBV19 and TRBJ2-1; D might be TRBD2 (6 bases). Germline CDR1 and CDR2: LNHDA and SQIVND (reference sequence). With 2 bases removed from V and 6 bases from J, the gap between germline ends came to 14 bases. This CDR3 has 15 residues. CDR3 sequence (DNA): TGTGCCAGTAGTATATTCCAGGGAGGATCCAATGAGCAGTTCTTC. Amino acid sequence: CASSIFQGGSNEQFF.

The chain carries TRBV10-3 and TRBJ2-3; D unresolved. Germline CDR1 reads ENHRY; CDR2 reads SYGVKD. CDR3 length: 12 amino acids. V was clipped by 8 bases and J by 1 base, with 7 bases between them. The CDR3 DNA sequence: TGTGCCATCCGGAGCGGCACAGATACGCAGTATTTT. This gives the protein CAIRSGTDTQYF.

The CDR3 nucleotides are TGTGCCAGCAGCCAAGATGGAACAGGGCCGAACGAGCAGTACTTC. Its translation: CASSQDGTGPNEQYF. The genes are TRBV4-2 and TRBJ2-7, with D possibly being TRBD1 (6 bases). This CDR3 is 15 amino acids long. Germline V lookup: CDR1 LGHNA, CDR2 YNFKEQ. Trimming removed 0 bases from V and 5 bases from J, with 14 bases in between.

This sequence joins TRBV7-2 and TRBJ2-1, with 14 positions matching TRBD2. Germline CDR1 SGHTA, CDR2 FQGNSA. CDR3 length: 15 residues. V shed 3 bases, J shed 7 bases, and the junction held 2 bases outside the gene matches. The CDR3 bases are TGTGCCAGCAGCTTCGGGACTAGCGGGAGTAATGAGCAGTTCTTC. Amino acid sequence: CASSFGTSGSNEQFF.

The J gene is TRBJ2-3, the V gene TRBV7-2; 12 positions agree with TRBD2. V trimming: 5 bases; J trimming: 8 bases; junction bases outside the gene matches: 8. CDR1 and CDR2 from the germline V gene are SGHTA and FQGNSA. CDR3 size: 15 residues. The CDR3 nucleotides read TGTGCCAGCAGCCCAACTAGCGGGAGGACTCCTACGCAGTATTTT. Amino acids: CASSPTSGRTPTQYF.

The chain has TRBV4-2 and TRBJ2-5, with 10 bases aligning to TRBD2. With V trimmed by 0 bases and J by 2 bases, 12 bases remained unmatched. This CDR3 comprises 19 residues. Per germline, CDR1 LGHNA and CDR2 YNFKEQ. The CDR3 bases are TGTGCCAGCAGCCAAGACGAGGGGCGACTAGCGGGCGAACAAGAGACCCAGTACTTC. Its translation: CASSQDEGRLAGEQETQYF.

In DNA, the CDR3 is TGTGCCAGTCCCCCCGGGACAGGGGTCGCAGATACGCAGTATTTT. This codes for CASPPGTGVADTQYF. The V call is TRBV28, the J call TRBJ2-3; 10 bases map to TRBD1. V trimming: 9 bases; J trimming: 4 bases; junction bases outside the gene matches: 10. The CDR3 has 15 residues. Germline V gene data show CDR1 as MDHEN and CDR2 as SYDVKM.

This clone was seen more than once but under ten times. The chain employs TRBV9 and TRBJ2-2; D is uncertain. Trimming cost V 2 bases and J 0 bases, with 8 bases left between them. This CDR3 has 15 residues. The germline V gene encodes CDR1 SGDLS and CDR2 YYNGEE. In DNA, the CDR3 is TGTGCCAGCAGCGTTAGCAGTTCGAACACCGGGGAGCTGTTTTTT. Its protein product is CASSVSSSNTGELFF.

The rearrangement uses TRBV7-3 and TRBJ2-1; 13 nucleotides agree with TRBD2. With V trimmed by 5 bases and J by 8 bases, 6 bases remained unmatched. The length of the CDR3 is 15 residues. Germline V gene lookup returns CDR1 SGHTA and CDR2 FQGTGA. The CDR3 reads CASSNGLAGVDEQFF. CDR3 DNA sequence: TGTGCCAGCAGCAACGGACTAGCGGGAGTCGATGAGCAGTTCTTC.

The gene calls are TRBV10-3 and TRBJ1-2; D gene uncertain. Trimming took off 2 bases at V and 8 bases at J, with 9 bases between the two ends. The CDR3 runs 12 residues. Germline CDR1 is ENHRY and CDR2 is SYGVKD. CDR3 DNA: TGTGCCATCAGTGAGGGGCAGGCGGGCTACACCTTC. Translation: CAISEGQAGYTF.

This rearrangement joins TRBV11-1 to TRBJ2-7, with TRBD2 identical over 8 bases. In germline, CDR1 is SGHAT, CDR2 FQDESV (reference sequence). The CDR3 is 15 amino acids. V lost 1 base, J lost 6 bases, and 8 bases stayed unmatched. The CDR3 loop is CASSLDSGGYREQYF. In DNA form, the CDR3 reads TGTGCCAGCAGCTTAGATTCGGGGGGGTATCGCGAGCAGTACTTC.